A single sample gave rise to the 7 T cell receptor beta chains below, sequenced in a study of T cell repertoires in cytomegalovirus infection. Using its own MiXCR run on the reads, TCRdb lists one record per CDR3 protein. This table holds approximately 730,000 distinct CDR3 sequences, approximately 33% found once. These receptors have no identified antigens. This material consisted of cultured PBMCs, taken from culture after CMV antigen stimulation. The receptors come from a human donor in good health (CMV status not recorded). Some clones in this sample may be carry-over from other donors' samples.

The chain carries TRBV20-1 and TRBJ2-7, with 9 bases lining up with TRBD1. This CDR3 spans 17 amino acids. CDR1 and CDR2 from the germline V gene are DFQATT and SNEGSKA (reference sequence). The junction had 12 bases not matched to a gene; V was cut back by 2 bases and J by 1 base. CDR3 sequence: CSARPSTPGQGSYEQYF. DNA for the CDR3: TGCAGTGCTAGACCCTCGACGCCGGGACAGGGTTCCTACGAGCAGTACTTC.

The chain employs TRBV28 and TRBJ2-4, with 9 nucleotides matching TRBD2. Per germline, CDR1 MDHEN and CDR2 SYDVKM. Losses at the gene ends were 5 bases for V and 8 bases for J; bases not matched to a gene: 10. This CDR3 has 15 residues. CDR3 in amino acids: CASSPAGGGPHIQYF. In DNA, the CDR3 is TGTGCCAGCAGTCCCGCGGGGGGGGGGCCTCACATTCAGTACTTC.

The chain joins TRBV4-1 to TRBJ2-2; D is possibly TRBD2 (5 bases). Germline CDR1 reads MGHRA; CDR2 reads YSYEKL. V lost 1 base to trimming and J lost 3 bases, with 9 bases between them. The CDR3 is 15 amino acids. This CDR3 is CASSQVREYTGELFF. The DNA for the CDR3 is TGCGCCAGCAGCCAAGTTAGGGAGTACACCGGGGAGCTGTTTTTT.

The CDR3: CAISGFVGRVPDTQYF. DNA for the CDR3: TGTGCCATCAGTGGCTTTGTCGGGAGGGTGCCAGATACGCAGTATTTT. The chain has TRBV10-3 and TRBJ2-3; 8 nucleotides align to TRBD2. After removal of 4 bases from V and 4 bases from J, the junction contained 10 bases not matched to a gene. There are 16 residues in the CDR3. Germline values: CDR1 ENHRY, CDR2 SYGVKD.

The chain recombines TRBV6-5 with TRBJ1-2, with 9 bases matching TRBD1. This CDR3 is 14 amino acids long. Germline CDR1 and CDR2: MNHEY and SVGAGI. V shed 5 bases, J shed 8 bases, and the junction held 9 bases outside the gene matches. The CDR3 DNA sequence: TGTGCCAGCAGTACCATACAGGGGGCGGGGGGCTACACCTTC. Amino acid sequence: CASSTIQGAGGYTF.

The rearrangement joins TRBV5-1 to TRBJ2-1, with no clear D. This CDR3 spans 16 amino acids. Germline CDR1 is SGHRS and CDR2 is YFSETQ. V dropped 0 bases and J dropped 5 bases, with 15 bases sitting between them. The CDR3 region has the DNA TGCGCCAGCAGCTTGGCCAATGGGTGGCCGGACAATGAGCAGTTCTTC. This translates into CASSLANGWPDNEQFF.

The sample holds a few counts of this clonotype. The chain carries TRBV12-3 or TRBV12-4 and TRBJ2-3; no clear D gene. V was trimmed by 6 bases and J by 4 bases, leaving 11 bases between them. The CDR3 covers 13 residues. DNA of the CDR3: TGTGCCAGCAGCCTGTGGACGGCAGATACGCAGTATTTT. This encodes CASSLWTADTQYF.